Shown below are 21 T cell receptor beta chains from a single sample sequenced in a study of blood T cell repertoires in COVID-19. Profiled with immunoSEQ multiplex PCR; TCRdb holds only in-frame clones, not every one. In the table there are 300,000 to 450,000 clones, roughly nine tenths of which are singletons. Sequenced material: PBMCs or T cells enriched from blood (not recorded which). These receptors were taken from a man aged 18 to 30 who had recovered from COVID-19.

CDR3: CASTIRTDYSNQPQHF. DNA for the CDR3: TGTGCCAGTACCATAAGGACTGACTATAGCAATCAGCCCCAGCATTTT. This chain links TRBV19 with TRBJ1-5, with D uncertain. The CDR3 runs to 16 residues. Germline loops: CDR1 LNHDA, CDR2 SQIVND (reference sequence). Trimming shortened V by 7 bases and J by 0 bases, and 16 bases separated the two germline ends.

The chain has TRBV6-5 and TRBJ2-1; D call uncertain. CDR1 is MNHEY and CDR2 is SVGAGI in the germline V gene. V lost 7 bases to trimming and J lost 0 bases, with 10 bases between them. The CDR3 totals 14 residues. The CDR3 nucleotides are TGTGCCAGCATGCCCGGGTACTCCTACAATGAGCAGTTCTTC. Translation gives CASMPGYSYNEQFF.

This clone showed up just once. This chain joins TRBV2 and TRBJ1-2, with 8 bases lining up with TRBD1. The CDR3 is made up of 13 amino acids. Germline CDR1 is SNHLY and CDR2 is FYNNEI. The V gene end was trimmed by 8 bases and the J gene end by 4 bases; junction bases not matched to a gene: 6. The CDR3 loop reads CASPSGQGYGYTF. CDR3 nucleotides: TGTGCCAGCCCTTCCGGACAGGGCTATGGCTACACCTTC. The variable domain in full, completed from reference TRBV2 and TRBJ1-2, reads EPEVTQTPSHQVTQMGQEVILRCVPISNHLYFYWYRQILGQKVEFLVSFYNNEISEKSEIFDDQFSVERPDGSNFTLKIRSTKLEDSAMYFCASPSGQGYGYTFGSGTRLTVV.

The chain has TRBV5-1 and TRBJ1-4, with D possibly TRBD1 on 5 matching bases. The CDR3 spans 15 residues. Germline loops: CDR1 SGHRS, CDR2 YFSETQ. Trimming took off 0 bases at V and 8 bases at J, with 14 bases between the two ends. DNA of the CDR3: TGCGCCAGCAGCTTGGCCTCGGGACTAGGGGAAAAACTGTTTTTT. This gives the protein CASSLASGLGEKLFF.

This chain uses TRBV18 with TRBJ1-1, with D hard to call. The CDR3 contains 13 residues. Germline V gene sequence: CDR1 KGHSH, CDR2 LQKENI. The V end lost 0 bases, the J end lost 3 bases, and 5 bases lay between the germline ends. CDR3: CASSPPSYTEAFF. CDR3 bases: TGTGCCAGCTCACCACCGTCGTACACTGAAGCTTTCTTT.

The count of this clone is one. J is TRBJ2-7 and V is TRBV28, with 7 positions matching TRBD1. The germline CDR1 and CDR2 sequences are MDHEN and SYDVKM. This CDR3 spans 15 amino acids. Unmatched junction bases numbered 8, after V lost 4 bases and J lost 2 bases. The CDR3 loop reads CASSSRDSSTYEQYF. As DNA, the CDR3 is TGTGCCAGCAGTTCCCGGGACAGCAGTACCTACGAGCAGTACTTC.

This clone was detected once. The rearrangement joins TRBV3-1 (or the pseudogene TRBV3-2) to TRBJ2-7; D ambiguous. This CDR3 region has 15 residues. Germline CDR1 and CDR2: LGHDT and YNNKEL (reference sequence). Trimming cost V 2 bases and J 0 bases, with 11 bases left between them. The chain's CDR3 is CASSQSQSHSYEQYF. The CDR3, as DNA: TGTGCCAGCAGCCAAAGTCAGTCTCACTCCTACGAGCAGTACTTC.

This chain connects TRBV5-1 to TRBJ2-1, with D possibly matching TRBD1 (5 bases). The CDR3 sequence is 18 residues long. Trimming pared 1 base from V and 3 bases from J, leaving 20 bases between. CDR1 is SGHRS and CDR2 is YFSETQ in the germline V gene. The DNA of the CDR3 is TGCGCCAGCAGCTTGAGGGGTTTTGTGGAAAAGCGCTACAATGAGCAGTTCTTC. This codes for CASSLRGFVEKRYNEQFF. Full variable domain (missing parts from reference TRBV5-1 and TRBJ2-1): KAGVTQTPRYLIKTRGQQVTLSCSPISGHRSVSWYQQTPGQGLQFLFEYFSETQRNKGNFPGRFSGRQFSNSRSEMNVSTLELGDSALYLCASSLRGFVEKRYNEQFFGPGTRLTVL.

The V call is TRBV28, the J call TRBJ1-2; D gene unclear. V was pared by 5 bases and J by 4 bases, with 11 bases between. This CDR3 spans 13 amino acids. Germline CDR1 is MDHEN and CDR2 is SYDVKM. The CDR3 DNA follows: TGTGCCAGCAGTCCTTTCCTTTCCTATGGCTACACCTTC. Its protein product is CASSPFLSYGYTF.

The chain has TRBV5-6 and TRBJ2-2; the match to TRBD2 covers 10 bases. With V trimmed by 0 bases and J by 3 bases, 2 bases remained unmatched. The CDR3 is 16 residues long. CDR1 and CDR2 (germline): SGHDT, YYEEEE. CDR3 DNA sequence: TGTGCCAGCAGCTTGGAGCTAGCGGGAGACACCGGGGAGCTGTTTTTT. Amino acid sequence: CASSLELAGDTGELFF.

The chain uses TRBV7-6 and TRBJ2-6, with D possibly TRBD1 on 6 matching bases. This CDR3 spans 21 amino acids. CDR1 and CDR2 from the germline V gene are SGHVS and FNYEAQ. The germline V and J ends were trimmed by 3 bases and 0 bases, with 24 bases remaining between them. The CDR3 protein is CASSLLPSDRTPLSGANVLTF. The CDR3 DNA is TGTGCCAGCAGCTTGCTTCCGTCTGACAGGACCCCCCTCTCTGGGGCCAACGTCCTGACTTTC.

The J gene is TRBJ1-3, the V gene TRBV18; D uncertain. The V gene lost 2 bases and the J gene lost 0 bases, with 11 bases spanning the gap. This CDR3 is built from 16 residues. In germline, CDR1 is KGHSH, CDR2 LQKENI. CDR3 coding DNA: TGTGCCAGCTCACCAGTATTGTCCTTCTCTGGAAACACCATATATTTT. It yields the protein CASSPVLSFSGNTIYF.

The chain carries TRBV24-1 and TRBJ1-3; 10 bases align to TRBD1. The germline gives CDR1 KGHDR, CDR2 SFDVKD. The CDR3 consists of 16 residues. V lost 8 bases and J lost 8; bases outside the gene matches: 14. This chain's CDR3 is CATNSRQGAFGDTIYF. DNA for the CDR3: TGTGCCACCAATAGTAGACAGGGGGCCTTTGGGGACACCATATATTTT.

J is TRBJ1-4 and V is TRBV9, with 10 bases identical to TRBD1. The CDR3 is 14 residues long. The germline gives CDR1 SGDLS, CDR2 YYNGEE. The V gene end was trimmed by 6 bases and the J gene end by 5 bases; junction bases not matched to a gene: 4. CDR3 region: CASTSGQGNEKLFF. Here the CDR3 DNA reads TGTGCCAGCACCTCGGGACAGGGGAATGAAAAACTGTTTTTT. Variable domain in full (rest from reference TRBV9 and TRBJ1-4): DSGVTQTPKHLITATGQRVTLRCSPRSGDLSVYWYQQSLDQGLQFLIQYYNGEERAKGNILERFSAQQFPDLHSELNLSSLELGDSALYFCASTSGQGNEKLFFGSGTQLSVL.

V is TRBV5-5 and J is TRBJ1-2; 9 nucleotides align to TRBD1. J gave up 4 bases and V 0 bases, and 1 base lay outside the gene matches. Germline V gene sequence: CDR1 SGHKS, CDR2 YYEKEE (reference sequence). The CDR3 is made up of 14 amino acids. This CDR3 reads CASSLGQGGYGYTF. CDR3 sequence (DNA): TGTGCCAGCAGCTTGGGACAGGGGGGCTATGGCTACACCTTC.

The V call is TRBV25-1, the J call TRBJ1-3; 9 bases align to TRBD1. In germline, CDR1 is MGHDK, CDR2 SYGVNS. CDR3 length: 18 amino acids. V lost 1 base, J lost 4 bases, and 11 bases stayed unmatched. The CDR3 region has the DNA TGTGCCAGCAGTGAATTAGGAGGAGGGACAGGGAAGGGAAACACCATATATTTT. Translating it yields CASSELGGGTGKGNTIYF.

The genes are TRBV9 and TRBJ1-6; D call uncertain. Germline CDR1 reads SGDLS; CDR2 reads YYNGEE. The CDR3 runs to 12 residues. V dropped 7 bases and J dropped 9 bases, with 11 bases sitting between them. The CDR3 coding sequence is TGTGCCAGCGCCCGGGAGGGTTCACCCCTCCACTTT. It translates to CASAREGSPLHF.

The CDR3 region has the DNA TGTGCCAGCAGCCATACTAGCACCTACAATGAGCAGTTCTTC. This sequence encodes CASSHTSTYNEQFF. V gene TRBV3-1 (or the pseudogene TRBV3-2) combines with J gene TRBJ2-1, with D maybe TRBD2 (6 bases). V dropped 3 bases and J dropped 2 bases, with 8 bases sitting between them. The CDR3 covers 14 residues. Germline V gene data show CDR1 as LGHDT and CDR2 as YNNKEL (reference sequence).

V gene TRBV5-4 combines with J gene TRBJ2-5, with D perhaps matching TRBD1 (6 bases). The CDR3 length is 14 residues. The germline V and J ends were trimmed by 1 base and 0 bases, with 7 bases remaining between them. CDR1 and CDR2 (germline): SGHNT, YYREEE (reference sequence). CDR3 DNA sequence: TGTGCCAGCAGCTTGTCAGGGGACCAAGAGACCCAGTACTTC. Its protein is CASSLSGDQETQYF.

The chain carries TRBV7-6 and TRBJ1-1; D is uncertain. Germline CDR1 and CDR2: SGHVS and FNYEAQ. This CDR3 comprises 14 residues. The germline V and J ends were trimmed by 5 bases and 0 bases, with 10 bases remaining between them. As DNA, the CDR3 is TGTGCCAGCAGCGACTTCTCTCTGAACACTGAAGCTTTCTTT. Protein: CASSDFSLNTEAFF.

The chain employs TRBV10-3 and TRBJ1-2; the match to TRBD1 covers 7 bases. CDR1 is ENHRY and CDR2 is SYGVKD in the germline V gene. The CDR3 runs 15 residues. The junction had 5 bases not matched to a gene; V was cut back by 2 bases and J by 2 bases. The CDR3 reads CAISEGQAVNYGYTF. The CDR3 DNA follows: TGTGCCATCAGTGAGGGACAGGCAGTAAACTATGGCTACACCTTC.